Below, one T cell receptor (beta chain) is given with its context. Authors' data handling: Amplification of reference gene primers provided the estimated nucleated cell counts. Using immunoSEQ multiplex PCR, the repertoire was profiled, and TCRdb retains in-frame clones only, with some absent. V, J and clone size reflect that table, while D and trimming were determined from the DNA. The sample lists about 63,000 clones, approximately 87% occurring once. This entry is derived from a study of blood T cell repertoires in COVID-19. For the study at large: COVID-19 samples from acute and convalescent phases originated in the United States, Italy and Spain. The analysed material was cDNA or gDNA that came from T cells, B-cell-depleted T cells, or PBMCs.

V was cut by 0 bases and J by 6 bases, with 6 bases left in between. This CDR3 is 12 amino acids long. Germline lookup yields CDR1 LNHNV and CDR2 YYDKDF (reference sequence). This chain joins TRBV15 and TRBJ2-7; D perhaps matches TRBD1 (6 bases). Input material: peripheral blood. The source is a man aged 50 to 59 with active COVID-19. The CDR3 nucleotides are TGTGCCACCAGCAGAGACAGGGGCGAGCAGTACTTC. Encoded protein: CATSRDRGEQYF.